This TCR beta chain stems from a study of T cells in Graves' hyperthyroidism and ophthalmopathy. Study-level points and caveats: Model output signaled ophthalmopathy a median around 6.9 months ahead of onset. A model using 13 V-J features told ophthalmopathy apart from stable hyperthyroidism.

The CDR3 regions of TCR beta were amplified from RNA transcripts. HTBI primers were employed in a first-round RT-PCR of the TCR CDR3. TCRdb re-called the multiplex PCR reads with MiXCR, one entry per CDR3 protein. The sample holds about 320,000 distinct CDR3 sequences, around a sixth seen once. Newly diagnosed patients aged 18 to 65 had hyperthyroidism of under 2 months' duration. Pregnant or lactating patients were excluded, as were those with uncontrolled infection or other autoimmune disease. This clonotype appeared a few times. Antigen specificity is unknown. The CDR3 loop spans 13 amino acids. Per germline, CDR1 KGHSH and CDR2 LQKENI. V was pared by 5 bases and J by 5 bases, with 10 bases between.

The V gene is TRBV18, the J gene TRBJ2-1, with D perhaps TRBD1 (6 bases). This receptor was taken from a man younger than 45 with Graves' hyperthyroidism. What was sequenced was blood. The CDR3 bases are TGTGCCAGCTCAGAAAACAGGGACAATGAGCAGTTCTTC. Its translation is CASSENRDNEQFF.